This TCR beta chain was recovered during a study of blood T cell repertoires in COVID-19. Data came from immunoSEQ multiplex PCR; TCRdb stores just in-frame clones and leaves some out. Found here are some 150,000 clones, 78% of them singletons; the top ten hold approximately 1.8%. CDR3 length: 14 amino acids. Germline V CDR1 and CDR2: MDHEN, SYDVKM. J lost 7 bases, V lost 5 bases, and 8 bases had no gene match. The TCR was taken from a man aged 80 or over with acute or convalescent COVID-19. Sequenced input: peripheral blood. The gene calls are TRBV28 and TRBJ2-3; 8 bases map to TRBD1. The CDR3: CASSTDRGLHTQYF. The CDR3 DNA follows: TGTGCCAGCAGTACCGACAGGGGCTTACATACGCAGTATTTT.